A single sample is the source of the 19 T cell receptor beta chains below, sequenced in a study of blood T cell repertoires in COVID-19. Repertoires were generated with immunoSEQ multiplex PCR, while TCRdb's copy carries only in-frame clones and drops some. The profile shows roughly 160,000 clones, about 74% of them singletons. Material: peripheral blood. These receptors all stem from a woman of 80 years or more with acute or convalescent COVID-19.

A few counts support this clone. This chain uses TRBV11-2 with TRBJ1-6; D remains ambiguous. The CDR3 consists of 14 residues. Per germline, CDR1 SGHAT and CDR2 FQNNGV. V was shortened by 4 bases and J by 14 bases, with 18 bases between the two germline ends. The CDR3 protein is CASSSLFGMGTLHF. For the CDR3, the DNA is TGTGCCAGCAGCTCTTTATTCGGGATGGGGACCCTCCACTTT.

CDR3 nucleotide sequence: TGTGCCAGCAGCTCACGATCGGGACTAGCCTACGAGCAGTACTTC. Protein: CASSSRSGLAYEQYF. The chain joins TRBV6-5 to TRBJ2-7; 8 nucleotides agree with TRBD2. This CDR3 comprises 15 residues. With 6 bases clipped from V and 2 bases from J, the junction kept 9 bases outside the gene matches. Germline CDR1 reads MNHEY; CDR2 reads SVGAGI.

This chain joins TRBV24-1 and TRBJ2-1; 10 positions match TRBD1. V shed 5 bases and J 4 bases; nucleotides not matched to a gene: 4. Germline V CDR1 and CDR2: KGHDR, SFDVKD. CDR3 size: 15 residues. The CDR3 sequence: CATSVDRGTYNEQFF. The DNA of the CDR3 is TGTGCCACCAGTGTGGACAGGGGGACTTACAATGAGCAGTTCTTC.

The gene calls are TRBV9 and TRBJ1-5, with 8 nucleotides matching TRBD1. Trimming removed 4 bases from V and 5 bases from J; junction bases left unmatched: 5. Germline V gene data show CDR1 as SGDLS and CDR2 as YYNGEE. This CDR3 comprises 14 residues. CDR3 in amino acids: CASSPDRAYQPQHF. The CDR3, as DNA: TGTGCCAGCAGCCCGGACAGGGCCTATCAGCCCCAGCATTTT.

This chain links TRBV6-1 with TRBJ2-7, with D possibly TRBD1 on 5 matching bases. From germline, CDR1 is MNHNS and CDR2 SASEGT. Trimming shortened V by 2 bases and J by 6 bases, and 11 bases separated the two germline ends. The CDR3 runs 13 residues. For the CDR3, the DNA is TGTGCCAGCAGTGAAACTGACAGCCGCGAGCAGTACTTC. This translates into CASSETDSREQYF.

The rearrangement joins TRBV30 to TRBJ1-4, with D possibly matching TRBD1 (5 bases). Germline CDR1 GTSNPN, CDR2 SVGIG (reference sequence). The CDR3 consists of 14 residues. V was cut by 0 bases and J by 5 bases, with 10 bases left in between. Here the CDR3 reads CAWSVDRPNEKLFF. The DNA for the CDR3 is TGTGCCTGGAGTGTCGACAGACCGAATGAAAAACTGTTTTTT.

This clone was seen a handful of times. The chain combines TRBV6-5 with TRBJ2-7; 9 bases are shared with TRBD2. Germline V gives CDR1 MNHEY, CDR2 SVGAGI. With 5 bases clipped from V and 0 bases from J, the junction kept 5 bases outside the gene matches. The CDR3 has 15 amino acids. CDR3 bases: TGTGCCAGCAGTCTTAGCGGGGGAAGCTCCTACGAGCAGTACTTC. Its translation is CASSLSGGSSYEQYF.

The chain joins TRBV19 to TRBJ2-7; D not resolved. Germline V CDR1 and CDR2: LNHDA, SQIVND (reference sequence). The CDR3 has 15 residues. Deletions cut 1 base from V and 3 bases from J, with 13 bases between. CDR3 in amino acids: CASSIGGLDNYEQYF. In nucleotides, the CDR3 is TGTGCCAGTAGTATAGGTGGTTTAGACAACTACGAGCAGTACTTC.

The chain couples TRBV28 to TRBJ2-7, with 7 bases fitting TRBD1. The CDR3 is 15 residues long. Germline V gene lookup returns CDR1 MDHEN and CDR2 SYDVKM. V was clipped by 6 bases and J by 0 bases; unmatched bases: 8. DNA of the CDR3: TGTGCCAGCAGCCCGACAGGGCACAGCTCCTACGAGCAGTACTTC. The encoded protein is CASSPTGHSSYEQYF.

The V gene is TRBV6-2 or TRBV6-3, the J gene TRBJ2-2; 14 bases match TRBD2. Germline V gives CDR1 MNHEY, CDR2 SVGEGT. V was clipped by 4 bases and J by 7 bases; unmatched bases: 5. The CDR3 contains 16 residues. The chain's CDR3 is CASSSGTSGSLGELFF. DNA of the CDR3: TGTGCCAGCAGTTCCGGGACTAGCGGGAGTCTCGGGGAGCTGTTTTTT.

V and J are TRBV7-9 and TRBJ1-4, with TRBD1 as a possible D gene (5 bases). Germline CDR1 is SEHNR and CDR2 is FQNEAQ (reference sequence). The CDR3 consists of 14 residues. V dropped 6 bases and J dropped 4 bases, with 12 bases sitting between them. The CDR3 spells CASSYRRDNEKLFF. DNA of the CDR3: TGTGCCAGCAGTTACAGGAGAGATAATGAAAAACTGTTTTTT.

Many counts were recorded for this clone. The rearrangement joins TRBV14 to TRBJ2-1; the D gene is possibly TRBD2 (5 bases). This CDR3 region has 16 residues. Germline V gene data show CDR1 as SGHDN and CDR2 as FVKESK. Trimming stripped 1 base from V and 2 bases from J, with 12 bases between. The CDR3 sequence is CASSQAGVWAYNEQFF. The CDR3, as DNA: TGTGCCAGCAGCCAAGCCGGGGTATGGGCCTACAATGAGCAGTTCTTC.

The rearrangement joins TRBV28 to TRBJ1-2, with TRBD1 matching over 7 bases. Trimming removed 8 bases from V and 1 base from J; junction bases left unmatched: 7. CDR1 is MDHEN and CDR2 is SYDVKM in the germline V gene. The CDR3 is 14 amino acids. CDR3 DNA: TGTGCCAGCTTTTCCCAGGGGGTTAACTATGGCTACACCTTC. Its protein product is CASFSQGVNYGYTF.

The J gene is TRBJ2-1, the V gene TRBV27; 9 nucleotides match TRBD2. Germline lookup yields CDR1 MNHEY and CDR2 SMNVEV (reference sequence). J was trimmed by 6 bases and V by 7 bases; bases with no gene match: 10. This CDR3 is built from 15 residues. DNA of the CDR3: TGTGCCAGCACCGAAGTAGCGGGAGAAGGCAATGAGCAGTTCTTC. Encoded protein: CASTEVAGEGNEQFF.

The genes are TRBV10-1 and TRBJ2-1, with TRBD1 as a possible D gene (6 bases). This CDR3 is built from 15 residues. The V end was cut by 3 bases, the J end by 9 bases, with 18 bases between. Germline V CDR1 and CDR2: WNHNN, SYGVQD (reference sequence). As DNA, the CDR3 is TGCGCCAGCAGTGATTTGGCAGGGGCAAGGGTTGAGCAGTTCTTC. It is translated as CASSDLAGARVEQFF.

The chain is built from TRBV6-5 and TRBJ2-5; a possible D gene is TRBD1 (6 bases). The germline CDR1 and CDR2 sequences are MNHEY and SVGAGI. The CDR3 is 13 residues long. V was shortened by 8 bases and J by 3 bases, with 13 bases between the two germline ends. Here the CDR3 DNA reads TGTGCCAGCGGGGGCGCCCACGAAGAGACCCAGTACTTC. It codes for CASGGAHEETQYF.

The V and J genes are TRBV30 and TRBJ2-1, with TRBD2 matching over 10 bases. CDR3 length: 16 residues. Germline CDR1 GTSNPN, CDR2 SVGIG (reference sequence). The V segment lost 1 base and the J segment 9 bases; nucleotides outside the gene matches: 12. The CDR3 DNA sequence: TGTGCCTGGAGTGGAAGGACTAGCGGCTTATTTGGTGAGCAGTTCTTC. This sequence encodes CAWSGRTSGLFGEQFF.

This chain links TRBV27 with TRBJ2-3, with D possibly being TRBD1 (6 bases). Per germline, CDR1 MNHEY and CDR2 SMNVEV (reference sequence). Trimming removed 2 bases from V and 7 bases from J, with 13 bases in between. The CDR3 totals 14 residues. The CDR3 reads CASSLGRTGNTQYF. CDR3 DNA: TGTGCCAGCAGTTTAGGAAGAACAGGGAATACGCAGTATTTT.

This clone was seen more than once but under ten times. The chain uses TRBV20-1 and TRBJ1-1; 7 bases align to TRBD1. J was trimmed by 1 base and V by 3 bases; bases with no gene match: 5. This CDR3 has 14 residues. Germline lookup yields CDR1 DFQATT and CDR2 SNEGSKA (reference sequence). Here the CDR3 DNA reads TGCAGTGCTAGTGTGGGACAGTCGAACACTGAAGCTTTCTTT. Its translation: CSASVGQSNTEAFF.